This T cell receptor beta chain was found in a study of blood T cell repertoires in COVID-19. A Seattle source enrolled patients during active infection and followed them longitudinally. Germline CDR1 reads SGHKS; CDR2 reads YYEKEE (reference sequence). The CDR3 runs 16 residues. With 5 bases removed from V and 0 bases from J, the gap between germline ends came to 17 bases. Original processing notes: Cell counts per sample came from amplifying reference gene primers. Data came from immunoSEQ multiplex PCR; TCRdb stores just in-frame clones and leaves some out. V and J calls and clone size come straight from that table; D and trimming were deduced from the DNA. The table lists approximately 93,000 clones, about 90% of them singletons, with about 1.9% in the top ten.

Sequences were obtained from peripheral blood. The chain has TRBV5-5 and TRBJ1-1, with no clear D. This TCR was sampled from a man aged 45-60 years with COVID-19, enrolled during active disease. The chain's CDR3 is CASSRRVSELNTEAFF. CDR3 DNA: TGTGCCAGCAGTAGGAGAGTAAGCGAGCTGAACACTGAAGCTTTCTTT.